The next 18 T cell receptor beta chains were all read from a single sample in a study of blood T cell repertoires in COVID-19. The repertoire was sequenced with immunoSEQ multiplex PCR; TCRdb's copy has only in-frame clones and lacks some. This repertoire shows 25,000 to 35,000 clones, over 90% found once; its top ten account for more than 9.5%. Sequencing was done on a sample of peripheral blood. These receptors were obtained from a human donor in a cohort sampled during active COVID-19.

CDR3 DNA sequence: TGTGCCAGCAGCCTAGATTTGATCCGGGACAGGGACAATGAGCAGTTCTTC. This translates into CASSLDLIRDRDNEQFF. This chain connects TRBV7-9 to TRBJ2-1, with 9 positions matching TRBD1. Germline assignment: CDR1 SEHNR and CDR2 FQNEAQ (reference sequence). Trimming cost V 5 bases and J 5 bases; bases outside gene matches: 13. CDR3 length equals 17 residues. The full variable domain, rest sourced from reference TRBV7-9 and TRBJ2-1, is DTGVSQNPRHKITKRGQNVTFRCDPISEHNRLYWYRQTLGQGPEFLTYFQNEAQLEKSRLLSDRFSAERPKGSFSTLEIQRTEQGDSAMYLCASSLDLIRDRDNEQFFGPGTRLTVL.

This chain joins TRBV7-3 and TRBJ2-1; 8 bases line up with TRBD2. Germline V gives CDR1 SGHTA, CDR2 FQGTGA. The V gene end was trimmed by 5 bases and the J gene end by 6 bases; junction bases not matched to a gene: 9. The CDR3 runs to 15 residues. This CDR3 reads CASSHEGTSGNEQFF. Written as DNA, the CDR3 is TGTGCCAGCAGCCATGAGGGTACTAGCGGCAATGAGCAGTTCTTC.

J is TRBJ1-1 and V is TRBV5-1; no clear D gene. Germline CDR1 is SGHRS and CDR2 is YFSETQ. This CDR3 comprises 13 residues. V lost 5 bases and J 1 base, leaving 9 bases between the germline ends. The CDR3 DNA follows: TGCGCCAGCAGGGGTTCGGGGAACACTGAAGCTTTCTTT. Translated, it gives CASRGSGNTEAFF.

The chain combines TRBV5-6 with TRBJ1-4, with D maybe TRBD1 (5 bases). Germline loops: CDR1 SGHDT, CDR2 YYEEEE. The V end was cut by 6 bases, the J end by 3 bases, with 18 bases between. The CDR3 loop spans 16 amino acids. The CDR3 here is CASNTAGRASNEKLFF. In DNA form, the CDR3 reads TGTGCCAGCAACACCGCTGGCAGGGCCTCTAATGAAAAACTGTTTTTT.

The chain links TRBV13 to TRBJ2-2, with 7 nucleotides matching TRBD2. Trimming removed 5 bases from V and 2 bases from J; junction bases left unmatched: 11. This CDR3 spans 17 amino acids. Germline V gene lookup returns CDR1 PRHDT and CDR2 FYEKMQ (reference sequence). The CDR3 loop reads CASSPRLAGYNTGELFF. CDR3 sequence (DNA): TGTGCCAGCAGCCCTAGACTAGCCGGTTATAACACCGGGGAGCTGTTTTTT. Full variable domain (rest looked up from reference TRBV13 and TRBJ2-2): AAGVIQSPRHLIKEKRETATLKCYPIPRHDTVYWYQQGPGQDPQFLISFYEKMQSDKGSIPDRFSAQQFSDYHSELNMSSLELGDSALYFCASSPRLAGYNTGELFFGEGSRLTVL.

This clone appeared a single time. CDR3 sequence: CASSLPDLPSPNTGELFF. In DNA, the CDR3 is TGCGCCAGCAGCCTCCCAGACCTTCCTAGCCCCAACACCGGGGAGCTGTTTTTT. This rearrangement joins TRBV4-1 to TRBJ2-2; a weak D match, TRBD2 (5 bases). V dropped 4 bases and J dropped 2 bases, with 20 bases sitting between them. The CDR3 extends over 18 amino acids. Germline CDR1 MGHRA, CDR2 YSYEKL.

A single count supports this clone. V gene TRBV5-4 combines with J gene TRBJ1-1; 8 bases fit TRBD1. V shed 4 bases and J 4 bases; nucleotides not matched to a gene: 9. Germline V CDR1 and CDR2: SGHNT, YYREEE (reference sequence). The CDR3 sequence is 15 residues long. The DNA for the CDR3 is TGTGCCAGCAGCCAACCACCTGGACAGGGCACTGAAGCTTTCTTT. This codes for CASSQPPGQGTEAFF.

This chain links TRBV7-3 with TRBJ2-3; 11 nucleotides match TRBD2. Germline lookup yields CDR1 SGHTA and CDR2 FQGTGA. Germline trimming cut 5 bases from V and 4 bases from J; bases unmatched to any gene: 8. This CDR3 region has 16 residues. In DNA, the CDR3 is TGTGCCAGCAGCCCATTAGCGGGAGGGCCCCCAGATACGCAGTATTTT. Its protein product is CASSPLAGGPPDTQYF.

This chain connects TRBV28 to TRBJ1-6, with a possible D match to TRBD1 (5 bases). The CDR3 is 15 residues long. V lost 3 bases to trimming and J lost 13 bases, with 19 bases between them. The germline V gene has CDR1 MDHEN and CDR2 SYDVKM. The CDR3 here is CASSLTEGRGIPLHF. CDR3 coding DNA: TGTGCCAGCAGTTTGACCGAGGGGCGGGGGATTCCCCTCCACTTT. The whole variable domain, remainder taken from reference TRBV28 and TRBJ1-6, is DVKVTQSSRYLVKRTGEKVFLECVQDMDHENMFWYRQDPGLGLRLIYFSYDVKMKEKGDIPEGYSVSREKKERFSLILESASTNQTSMYLCASSLTEGRGIPLHFGNGTRLTVT.

The chain joins TRBV7-3 to TRBJ1-1; tentative D call: TRBD1 (5 bases). The CDR3 has 17 amino acids. V was trimmed by 6 bases and J by 1 base, leaving 21 bases between them. The germline gives CDR1 SGHTA, CDR2 FQGTGA. For the CDR3, the DNA is TGTGCCAGCAGTTTGCAGGGTGGCGGTTTAGGGAACACTGAAGCTTTCTTT. Its protein product is CASSLQGGGLGNTEAFF. Combining the CDR3 with reference TRBV7-3 and TRBJ1-1 gives the whole variable domain GAGVSQTPSNKVTEKGKYVELRCDPISGHTALYWYRQSLGQGPEFLIYFQGTGAADDSGLPNDRFFAVRPEGSVSTLKIQRTERGDSAVYLCASSLQGGGLGNTEAFFGQGTRLTVV.

J is TRBJ2-1 and V is TRBV6-5, with a possible D match to TRBD2 (5 bases). The germline gives CDR1 MNHEY, CDR2 SVGAGI. This CDR3 contains 13 residues. V lost 5 bases and J 3 bases, leaving 8 bases between the germline ends. The CDR3 reads CASSPEGYNEQFF. DNA of the CDR3: TGTGCCAGCAGTCCAGAGGGCTACAATGAGCAGTTCTTC.

The chain is built from TRBV7-9 and TRBJ2-7; TRBD2 matches at 8 bases. V lost 5 bases and J lost 2; bases outside the gene matches: 5. The CDR3 extends over 14 amino acids. From germline, CDR1 is SEHNR and CDR2 FQNEAQ (reference sequence). CDR3 sequence: CASSQKRETYEQYF. CDR3 DNA sequence: TGTGCCAGCAGCCAAAAGCGGGAGACCTACGAGCAGTACTTC. The full variable domain, with the rest looked up from reference TRBV7-9 and TRBJ2-7, is DTGVSQNPRHKITKRGQNVTFRCDPISEHNRLYWYRQTLGQGPEFLTYFQNEAQLEKSRLLSDRFSAERPKGSFSTLEIQRTEQGDSAMYLCASSQKRETYEQYFGPGTRLTVT.

By share of the sample, this clone is medium-sized. The rearrangement uses TRBV27 and TRBJ2-2; the D is unclear. CDR3 size: 17 residues. The germline V and J ends were trimmed by 3 bases and 2 bases, with 16 bases remaining between them. Germline assignment: CDR1 MNHEY and CDR2 SMNVEV (reference sequence). This CDR3 reads CASSFEAHSPNTGELFF. The CDR3 nucleotides read TGTGCCAGCAGTTTTGAGGCCCATTCCCCTAACACCGGGGAGCTGTTTTTT.

This clone appeared once. V usage is TRBV11-2 and J usage is TRBJ2-7, with 9 bases that match TRBD1. V was pared by 5 bases and J by 3 bases, with 8 bases of the junction left unmatched. The CDR3 is 15 residues long. The germline V gene has CDR1 SGHAT and CDR2 FQNNGV. The CDR3 sequence: CASSTTGTGLYEQYF. The CDR3 DNA follows: TGTGCCAGCAGCACGACCGGGACAGGGCTCTACGAGCAGTACTTC.

J is TRBJ2-3 and V is TRBV6-5, with TRBD2 identical over 7 bases. CDR3 length: 15 residues. The trim removed 5 bases at V and 0 bases at J, leaving 5 bases unmatched. The germline V gene encodes CDR1 MNHEY and CDR2 SVGAGI. The CDR3 DNA reads as TGTGCCAGCAGTCCTCTAGCGGATAGCACAGATACGCAGTATTTT. This gives the protein CASSPLADSTDTQYF.

The chain has TRBV7-9 and TRBJ1-1, with D maybe TRBD1 (6 bases). Germline V CDR1 and CDR2: SEHNR, FQNEAQ (reference sequence). The CDR3 length is 12 residues. Trimming removed 4 bases from V and 8 bases from J, with 11 bases in between. CDR3 in DNA: TGTGCCAGCAGCTCCGGACAGAGAGAAGCTTTCTTT. Its protein product is CASSSGQREAFF.

This chain uses TRBV30 with TRBJ2-5, with a tentative D call TRBD1 (6 bases). The CDR3 totals 12 residues. Trimming pared 5 bases from V and 2 bases from J, leaving 9 bases between. Per the germline V gene, CDR1 is GTSNPN and CDR2 is SVGIG (reference sequence). This CDR3 reads CAWGQRQETQYF. CDR3 nucleotides: TGTGCCTGGGGACAGCGACAAGAGACCCAGTACTTC.

The CDR3 sequence: CATSDPRDRRLEQYF. CDR3 DNA sequence: TGTGCCACCAGTGACCCGCGGGACAGAAGGCTCGAGCAGTACTTC. The rearrangement joins TRBV24-1 to TRBJ2-7; D is perhaps TRBD1 (7 bases). This CDR3 comprises 15 residues. With 4 bases removed from V and 6 bases from J, the gap between germline ends came to 18 bases. Per germline, CDR1 KGHDR and CDR2 SFDVKD.